These 17 T cell receptor beta chains were sequenced from one sample in a study of blood T cell repertoires in COVID-19. This table comes from immunoSEQ multiplex PCR, and its TCRdb copy is limited to in-frame clones, with some not included. The table records about 110,000 clones, approximately 85% of them present only once. The sequenced material came from peripheral blood. The receptor source for this set is a woman in her fifties or sixties with acute or convalescent COVID-19.

This rearrangement joins TRBV2 to TRBJ1-3, with D unclear. In germline, CDR1 is SNHLY, CDR2 FYNNEI. This CDR3 region has 14 residues. V shed 5 bases and J shed 0 bases, with 8 bases lying between them. The CDR3 coding sequence is TGTGCCAGCAGTTTATATCGCTCTGGAAACACCATATATTTT. It yields the protein CASSLYRSGNTIYF.

This rearrangement joins TRBV9 to TRBJ2-4; unclear D gene. The CDR3 is 12 amino acids. V dropped 0 bases and J dropped 10 bases, with 8 bases sitting between them. Per the germline V gene, CDR1 is SGDLS and CDR2 is YYNGEE. CDR3 nucleotide sequence: TGTGCCAGCAGCGTAGATACAAGAATTCAGTACTTC. It specifies CASSVDTRIQYF.

V gene TRBV24-1 combines with J gene TRBJ2-3; weak D call: TRBD2 (5 bases). CDR3 size: 14 residues. V lost 4 bases and J 1 base, leaving 8 bases between the germline ends. Per the germline V gene, CDR1 is KGHDR and CDR2 is SFDVKD. The CDR3 coding sequence is TGTGCCACCAGTGAAACCGGGGGCACAGATACGCAGTATTTT. Translated, it gives CATSETGGTDTQYF.

About this clone itself: This sample includes further DNA sequences coding for the same CDR3. The chain couples TRBV5-1 to TRBJ2-2; 9 bases align to TRBD1. The trim removed 3 bases at V and 3 bases at J, leaving 0 bases unmatched. Per the germline V gene, CDR1 is SGHRS and CDR2 is YFSETQ. The CDR3 is 14 residues long. The CDR3 loop reads CASSWTGDTGELFF. The CDR3 DNA sequence: TGCGCCAGCAGCTGGACAGGGGACACCGGGGAGCTGTTTTTT.

V is TRBV4-3 and J is TRBJ1-2; 10 bases fit TRBD1. Germline-derived CDR1 and CDR2 are LGHNA and YSLEER. The CDR3 totals 15 residues. The V and J ends lost 2 bases and 10 bases, in that order; junction bases with no gene match: 10. The DNA for the CDR3 is TGCGCCAGCAGCCAACCTAACCCGGGACAGGGGTCCTACACCTTC. Translating it yields CASSQPNPGQGSYTF.

V gene TRBV10-2 combines with J gene TRBJ2-2; 7 bases match TRBD1. CDR3 size: 15 residues. The V segment lost 3 bases and the J segment 7 bases; nucleotides outside the gene matches: 8. The V gene's germline CDR1 is WSHSY and CDR2 SAAADI. This CDR3 is CASSDRGQYGGELFF. DNA for the CDR3: TGCGCCAGCAGTGACAGGGGACAGTATGGCGGGGAGCTGTTTTTT.

The V call is TRBV3-1 (or the pseudogene TRBV3-2), the J call TRBJ2-2; 9 positions agree with TRBD1. CDR3 size: 15 residues. V lost 3 bases, J lost 7 bases, and 6 bases stayed unmatched. CDR1 and CDR2 from the germline V gene are LGHDT and YNNKEL (reference sequence). The CDR3 reads CASSQGTGIIGELFF. The DNA of the CDR3 is TGTGCCAGCAGCCAGGGGACAGGGATTATCGGGGAGCTGTTTTTT.

This clone has more than one count but fewer than ten. The chain joins TRBV20-1 to TRBJ1-2; D is unclear. Germline values: CDR1 DFQATT, CDR2 SNEGSKA (reference sequence). This CDR3 has 11 residues. Trimming cost V 6 bases and J 8 bases, with 13 bases left between them. CDR3 nucleotide sequence: TGCAGTGCCGGACGGGAGAGGGGCTACACCTTC. Translated: CSAGRERGYTF.

The chain uses TRBV28 and TRBJ1-2, with D maybe TRBD1 (6 bases). Trimming shortened V by 6 bases and J by 3 bases, and 17 bases separated the two germline ends. The germline V gene has CDR1 MDHEN and CDR2 SYDVKM. This CDR3 is built from 15 residues. CDR3 DNA sequence: TGTGCCAGCAGCTTGGGGGAGGGGGTTGACTATGGCTACACCTTC. This sequence encodes CASSLGEGVDYGYTF.

V and J are TRBV4-1 and TRBJ1-5, with unresolved D. The CDR3 spans 13 residues. CDR1 and CDR2 (germline): MGHRA, YSYEKL. The V end lost 6 bases, the J end lost 7 bases, and 13 bases lay between the germline ends. CDR3 sequence (DNA): TGCGCCAGCAGGAGGGAGGTGGGACAGCCCCAGCATTTT. It specifies CASRREVGQPQHF.

V is TRBV30 and J is TRBJ2-7; D possibly corresponds to TRBD2 (6 bases). CDR3 length equals 12 residues. Trimming took off 3 bases at V and 6 bases at J, with 12 bases between the two ends. CDR1 is GTSNPN, CDR2 SVGIG, per germline (reference sequence). CDR3 residues: CAWSGQGGEQYF. The CDR3 nucleotides read TGTGCCTGGAGCGGGCAGGGAGGCGAGCAGTACTTC.

CDR3 DNA sequence: TGTGCCAGCAGCTTAGAGACGGGGGCCTACAATGAGCAGTTCTTC. It yields the protein CASSLETGAYNEQFF. V and J are TRBV13 and TRBJ2-1; possibly TRBD2 for D (6 bases). Trimming took off 1 base at V and 2 bases at J, with 9 bases between the two ends. The CDR3 is 15 amino acids. Germline V gene lookup returns CDR1 PRHDT and CDR2 FYEKMQ (reference sequence).

V gene TRBV6-5 combines with J gene TRBJ2-5, with 7 bases lining up with TRBD2. Germline CDR1 is MNHEY and CDR2 is SVGAGI. The CDR3 has 13 residues. Germline trimming cut 6 bases from V and 3 bases from J; bases unmatched to any gene: 4. The CDR3 bases are TGTGCCAGCAGGCGGGGAGGGAAAGAGACCCAGTACTTC. Protein product: CASRRGGKETQYF.

The chain couples TRBV12-3 or TRBV12-4 to TRBJ2-2; a possible D gene is TRBD2 (6 bases). CDR3 length: 13 residues. Trimming shortened V by 6 bases and J by 6 bases, and 11 bases separated the two germline ends. The CDR3 coding sequence is TGTGCCAGCAGCCCGGGGGACGCCGGGGAGCTGTTTTTT. As protein: CASSPGDAGELFF.

The chain uses TRBV4-2 and TRBJ2-3; TRBD2 matches 8 bases. J gave up 2 bases and V 4 bases, and 8 bases lay outside the gene matches. The CDR3 contains 16 residues. CDR1 is LGHNA and CDR2 is YNFKEQ in the germline V gene. The CDR3 sequence is CASSRVSGGLTDTQYF. In DNA form, the CDR3 reads TGTGCCAGCAGCCGAGTCAGCGGGGGACTCACAGATACGCAGTATTTT.

The rearrangement links TRBV4-2 to TRBJ2-5; TRBD1 might be the D (6 bases). The CDR3 is 15 residues long. Trimming took off 4 bases at V and 5 bases at J, with 17 bases between the two ends. CDR1 LGHNA and CDR2 YNFKEQ come from the germline V gene. The DNA of the CDR3 is TGTGCCAGCAGCCCCAGGGCCAGTACAGGGGAGACCCAGTACTTC. Translated, it gives CASSPRASTGETQYF.

The chain carries TRBV11-3 and TRBJ2-7; TRBD1 might be the D (6 bases). The CDR3 has 12 amino acids. CDR1 is SGHNT and CDR2 is YENEEA in the germline V gene. V was shortened by 4 bases and J by 3 bases, with 7 bases between the two germline ends. Here the CDR3 DNA reads TGTGCCAGCAGCTCGGACAGCTACGAGCAGTACTTC. This codes for CASSSDSYEQYF.